Listed below are T cell receptor beta chains from one sample, sequenced in a study of blood T cell repertoires in COVID-19. Produced via immunoSEQ multiplex PCR; TCRdb's table is partial and in-frame only. The sample holds approximately 270,000 clones; approximately 91% are singletons and the top ten take roughly 2.1%. The sequencing input was peripheral blood. These receptors all come from a man in his fifties or sixties with acute or convalescent COVID-19. Both conserved end residues are part of each CDR3. The D gene is left open where the match is weak. Some rows have no size entry. The others give once, few or many, or a class for an expanded clone.

cdr3_nt cdr3_aa d_call j_call clone_size v_call
TGTGCCAGCAGCTTCAGCTCCGGGGAGCAGTACTTC CASSFSSGEQYF - TRBJ2-7 once TRBV7-3
TGCAGCTCTATCCGGGCTAGCGGGCTCTACAATGAGCAGTTCTTC CSSIRASGLYNEQFF TRBD2 TRBJ2-1 once TRBV29-1
TGTGCCTGGGTTCAGGGGACATCTAACTATGGCTACACCTTC CAWVQGTSNYGYTF - TRBJ1-2 - TRBV30
TGTGCCAGTCTCTTGACCGTAAGCGGATTCACAGATACGCAGTATTTT CASLLTVSGFTDTQYF - TRBJ2-3 - TRBV7-9
TGTGCCAGCAGTACCCCGGGCCGGGGGAGGACTGAAGCTTTCTTT CASSTPGRGRTEAFF - TRBJ1-1 - TRBV6-5
TGCGCCAGCAGCGAGACAGGGGGCGATGAGCAGTTCTTC CASSETGGDEQFF TRBD1 TRBJ2-1 - TRBV5-1
TGTGCCACCCAGGGGCAGACCCTTACCTACAATGAGCAGTTCTTC CATQGQTLTYNEQFF - TRBJ2-1 - TRBV10-3
TGCGCCAGCAGCTTGTTGGTTCTGGGCGGGGGCACCTACGAGCAGTACTTC CASSLLVLGGGTYEQYF - TRBJ2-7 - TRBV5-1
TGCGCCAGCAGTGACCGGCGGGGAGATCGGGAGCAGTACTTC CASSDRRGDREQYF - TRBJ2-7 - TRBV10-1
TGTGCCAGCAGCTTGGTCGGCAGGGCGCACGAGCAGTACTTC CASSLVGRAHEQYF - TRBJ2-7 - TRBV5-6
TGTGCCAGCGCTCCGACAGGGGGCGTCGAGCAGTACTTC CASAPTGGVEQYF TRBD1 TRBJ2-7 once TRBV3-1/TRBV3-2
TGTGCCAGCAGCCCCCAACTAGAAGAGCAGTACTTC CASSPQLEEQYF - TRBJ2-7 - TRBV11-2
TGCAGCGTTGAGTTTTCCTTTACAGATACGCAGTATTTT CSVEFSFTDTQYF - TRBJ2-3 - TRBV29-1
TGTGCCAGCAGCTTAGTGGGGCTAGCGGGAGGCAATGAGCAGTTCTTC CASSLVGLAGGNEQFF TRBD2 TRBJ2-1 - TRBV7-2
TGTGCCAGTAGGCCCGACAGGGTAAACTATGGCTACACCTTC CASRPDRVNYGYTF TRBD1 TRBJ1-2 - TRBV19